This TCR beta chain was observed in a study of T cells in Graves' hyperthyroidism and ophthalmopathy. This clonotype was picked up many times. Its target is unknown. Study results and limitations: Expanded thyroid clonotypes (above 0.001) were mostly also found in blood. A model of 13 V-J pairs discriminated ophthalmopathy from stable hyperthyroidism.

Amplification targeted TCR beta CDR3 regions from RNA transcripts. An initial round of RT-PCR targeting the TCR CDR3 relied on the HTBI primer set. From the multiplex PCR reads, TCRdb called clonotypes with MiXCR, one entry per CDR3 protein. The data contain hundreds of thousands of distinct CDR3 sequences, approximately 14% of them singletons. The sequence was collected from a man aged 18-30 years with Graves' ophthalmopathy. Sequenced material: blood.

As DNA, the CDR3 is TGCAGTGTCCCCAGGGAGGGGTCCACAGATACGCAGTATTTT. It encodes CSVPREGSTDTQYF. This chain joins TRBV20-1 and TRBJ2-3, with 7 nucleotides matching TRBD2. This CDR3 contains 14 residues. The V gene end was trimmed by 7 bases and the J gene end by 2 bases; junction bases not matched to a gene: 9. Germline CDR1 reads DFQATT; CDR2 reads SNEGSKA (reference sequence).